This is a list of T cell receptor beta chains from one sample in a study of PD-1 blockade in classical Hodgkin lymphoma. Produced via immunoSEQ multiplex PCR; TCRdb's table is partial and in-frame only. The sample contains tens of thousands of clones, 80% to 90% of which appear only once. Here the sequenced sample was peripheral blood mononuclear cells (PBMCs), taken before the second cycle of nivolumab. These receptors all come from a human donor with classical Hodgkin lymphoma. Each CDR3 is given with its conserved first and last residue. The order of the fields is clone size, V gene, D gene, J gene, CDR3 DNA, CDR3 protein. D genes are given only for firm matches. The size entry is marked missing in some rows and otherwise reads once, few, many or a size class.

abundance: -; v_gene: TRBV9; d_gene: TRBD1; j_gene: TRBJ1-1; CDR3nt: TGTGCCAGCAGCGTAGGGGGACAGGGGTACACTGAAGCTTTCTTT; CDR3aa: CASSVGGQGYTEAFF
abundance: -; v_gene: TRBV19; d_gene: -; j_gene: TRBJ2-2; CDR3nt: TGTGCCACACCGACTCGGGGCCCCAGTGGGGCCGGGGAGCTGTTTTTT; CDR3aa: CATPTRGPSGAGELFF
abundance: -; v_gene: TRBV5-1; d_gene: -; j_gene: TRBJ1-4; CDR3nt: TGCGCCAGCAGCACGGACAGATGGGGGTCTGAAAAACTGTTTTTT; CDR3aa: CASSTDRWGSEKLFF
abundance: -; v_gene: TRBV27; d_gene: -; j_gene: TRBJ2-6; CDR3nt: TGTGCCAGCAGCAGGGGCTCTGGGGCCAACGTCCTGACTTTC; CDR3aa: CASSRGSGANVLTF
abundance: once; v_gene: TRBV28; d_gene: -; j_gene: TRBJ2-7; CDR3nt: TGTGCCAGCAGTTTTCTAAGTGGGCAGGGAGTATACGAGCAGTACTTC; CDR3aa: CASSFLSGQGVYEQYF
abundance: -; v_gene: TRBV7-8; d_gene: -; j_gene: TRBJ1-3; CDR3nt: TGTGCCAGCAGCTTAGTCAGAAAAGGGCTCGGACCCTCTGGAAACACCATATATTTT; CDR3aa: CASSLVRKGLGPSGNTIYF
abundance: -; v_gene: TRBV5-1; d_gene: -; j_gene: TRBJ1-5; CDR3nt: TGCGCCAGCAGCTTGGTTTCAGGGGTCCAGCCCCAGCATTTT; CDR3aa: CASSLVSGVQPQHF
abundance: few; v_gene: TRBV19; d_gene: TRBD1; j_gene: TRBJ1-1; CDR3nt: TGTGCCAGTAGTATAACAGGGGGCGGGTTTACTGAAGCTTTCTTT; CDR3aa: CASSITGGGFTEAFF
abundance: -; v_gene: TRBV4-1; d_gene: -; j_gene: TRBJ2-7; CDR3nt: TGCGCCAGCAGCCAAGCCCCCTCCGTTGGGGGCTACGAGCAGTACTTC; CDR3aa: CASSQAPSVGGYEQYF
abundance: -; v_gene: TRBV6-1; d_gene: -; j_gene: TRBJ1-5; CDR3nt: TGTGCCAGCAGTGACGGAGGGGGGGCAGGTCTCCATCAGCCCCAGCATTTT; CDR3aa: CASSDGGGAGLHQPQHF
abundance: -; v_gene: TRBV5-1; d_gene: -; j_gene: TRBJ2-5; CDR3nt: TGCGCCAGCAGCTCACAGACGCAAGAGACCCAGTACTTC; CDR3aa: CASSSQTQETQYF
abundance: -; v_gene: TRBV2; d_gene: -; j_gene: TRBJ2-3; CDR3nt: TGTGCCAGCACCGGGGCTGCGGGGTCTTTCACAGATACGCAGTATTTT; CDR3aa: CASTGAAGSFTDTQYF
abundance: -; v_gene: TRBV2; d_gene: TRBD1; j_gene: TRBJ2-2; CDR3nt: TGTGCCAGCAGCGAAAGGGACAGTATCACCGGGGAGCTGTTTTTT; CDR3aa: CASSERDSITGELFF
abundance: -; v_gene: TRBV18; d_gene: -; j_gene: TRBJ2-1; CDR3nt: TGTGCCAGCTCACCAACGGTGGGGGATTACAATGAGCAGTTCTTC; CDR3aa: CASSPTVGDYNEQFF
abundance: -; v_gene: TRBV7-8; d_gene: TRBD1; j_gene: TRBJ1-1; CDR3nt: TGTGCCACCGAAAAACACCCCGGACAGGGTCTTGTGGAGAACACTGAAGCTTTCTTT; CDR3aa: CATEKHPGQGLVENTEAFF
abundance: -; v_gene: TRBV15; d_gene: -; j_gene: TRBJ2-1; CDR3nt: TGTGCCACCAGCAGAGATCGTGACAGCTCCTACAATGAGCAGTTCTTC; CDR3aa: CATSRDRDSSYNEQFF
abundance: few; v_gene: TRBV28; d_gene: -; j_gene: TRBJ2-1; CDR3nt: TGTGCCAGCAGTCCCCGTTTAGCGGTTAATGAGCAGTTCTTC; CDR3aa: CASSPRLAVNEQFF
abundance: -; v_gene: TRBV4-1; d_gene: -; j_gene: TRBJ2-1; CDR3nt: TGCGCCAGCAGCCAATGGGGGCGAAGCTCCTACAATGAGCAGTTCTTC; CDR3aa: CASSQWGRSSYNEQFF
abundance: -; v_gene: TRBV7-6; d_gene: TRBD1; j_gene: TRBJ2-5; CDR3nt: TGTGCCAGCAGCCATTATGACAGGGGGGGTGGAGAGACCCAGTACTTC; CDR3aa: CASSHYDRGGGETQYF
abundance: -; v_gene: TRBV15; d_gene: -; j_gene: TRBJ2-4; CDR3nt: TGTGCCACCAGCAGAGACCGGGAGATTAAAAACATTCAGTACTTC; CDR3aa: CATSRDREIKNIQYF
abundance: -; v_gene: TRBV7-2; d_gene: TRBD2; j_gene: TRBJ2-1; CDR3nt: TGTGCCAGCAGGCGTAAAGCGGGGAGCTCCTACAATGAGCAGTTCTTC; CDR3aa: CASRRKAGSSYNEQFF
abundance: -; v_gene: TRBV10-1; d_gene: -; j_gene: TRBJ2-5; CDR3nt: TGCGCCAGCAGATCGGCAATTAACCAAGAGACCCAGTACTTC; CDR3aa: CASRSAINQETQYF
abundance: -; v_gene: TRBV30; d_gene: TRBD1; j_gene: TRBJ1-5; CDR3nt: TGTGCCTGGAGTGTAGAGGGGGGGGACAGGAGAAGCAATCAGCCCCAGCATTTT; CDR3aa: CAWSVEGGDRRSNQPQHF
abundance: -; v_gene: TRBV5-8; d_gene: -; j_gene: TRBJ1-4; CDR3nt: TGTGCCAGCAGCCTTTACAACAGGGCGACTAATGAAAAACTGTTTTTT; CDR3aa: CASSLYNRATNEKLFF
abundance: once; v_gene: TRBV28; d_gene: -; j_gene: TRBJ1-5; CDR3nt: TGTGCCAGCAGTGTCGGGAATCAGCCCCAGCATTTT; CDR3aa: CASSVGNQPQHF
abundance: -; v_gene: TRBV5-4; d_gene: -; j_gene: TRBJ2-3; CDR3nt: TGTGCCAGCAGCTTGTCCCGGGACCGCAGCACAGATACGCAGTATTTT; CDR3aa: CASSLSRDRSTDTQYF
abundance: -; v_gene: TRBV9; d_gene: -; j_gene: TRBJ2-3; CDR3nt: TGTGCCAGCAGCGTAGCCTACACAGATACGCAGTATTTT; CDR3aa: CASSVAYTDTQYF
abundance: -; v_gene: TRBV29-1; d_gene: TRBD2; j_gene: TRBJ2-3; CDR3nt: TGCAGCGTTGACGGCGTGGTCTTTCTGGGGGAGGGAGATACGCAGTATTTT; CDR3aa: CSVDGVVFLGEGDTQYF
abundance: once; v_gene: TRBV18; d_gene: -; j_gene: TRBJ1-2; CDR3nt: TGTGCCAGCTCACCAAGAGGGCCCCAGGCGAGCCACTATGGCTACACCTTC; CDR3aa: CASSPRGPQASHYGYTF
abundance: few; v_gene: TRBV15; d_gene: -; j_gene: TRBJ2-3; CDR3nt: TGTGCCACCAGCAGAGTGGGGGGCCCCACAGATACGCAGTATTTT; CDR3aa: CATSRVGGPTDTQYF
abundance: -; v_gene: TRBV14; d_gene: -; j_gene: TRBJ1-2; CDR3nt: TGTGCCAGCAGCCGGTGGACAGCTAACTATGGCTACACCTTC; CDR3aa: CASSRWTANYGYTF
abundance: -; v_gene: TRBV6-5; d_gene: -; j_gene: TRBJ1-2; CDR3nt: TGTGCCAGCAGGTCATTAAGGGACGGGGTCTATGGCTACACCTTC; CDR3aa: CASRSLRDGVYGYTF
abundance: -; v_gene: TRBV4-2; d_gene: -; j_gene: TRBJ2-7; CDR3nt: TGTGCCAGCAGCCTGGGGGAGGTGGTTTACGAGCAGTACTTC; CDR3aa: CASSLGEVVYEQYF
abundance: -; v_gene: TRBV25-1; d_gene: TRBD1; j_gene: TRBJ2-1; CDR3nt: TGTGCCAGCAGTGACCCGGGGACAGGATTATTCAATGAGCAGTTCTTC; CDR3aa: CASSDPGTGLFNEQFF
abundance: -; v_gene: TRBV4-1; d_gene: -; j_gene: TRBJ1-4; CDR3nt: TGCGCCAGCAGCCAAATTTGGGGTAATACTAATGAAAAACTGTTTTTT; CDR3aa: CASSQIWGNTNEKLFF
abundance: -; v_gene: TRBV9; d_gene: -; j_gene: TRBJ2-7; CDR3nt: TGTGCCAGCAGCGGAGCTGGCAGCTACGAGCAGTACTTC; CDR3aa: CASSGAGSYEQYF
abundance: -; v_gene: TRBV2; d_gene: TRBD1; j_gene: TRBJ2-7; CDR3nt: TGTGCCAGCAGTGAGGACAGGGGTAGATACGAGCAGTACTTC; CDR3aa: CASSEDRGRYEQYF
abundance: -; v_gene: TRBV6-5; d_gene: TRBD1; j_gene: TRBJ1-1; CDR3nt: TGTGCCAGCAGAGAACGACAGGGCAACACTGAAGCTTTCTTT; CDR3aa: CASRERQGNTEAFF
abundance: -; v_gene: TRBV27; d_gene: -; j_gene: TRBJ2-2; CDR3nt: TGTGCCAGCCGGACAGACATTAACACCGGGGAGCTGTTTTTT; CDR3aa: CASRTDINTGELFF
abundance: once; v_gene: TRBV5-1; d_gene: -; j_gene: TRBJ1-1; CDR3nt: TGCGCCAGCAGCCATTGGGACGGACTGAACACTGAAGCTTTCTTT; CDR3aa: CASSHWDGLNTEAFF
abundance: -; v_gene: TRBV27; d_gene: TRBD1; j_gene: TRBJ2-7; CDR3nt: TGTGCCAGCAGTCAATCAGGTCGCGGACAGGGTTCCTACGAGCAGTACTTC; CDR3aa: CASSQSGRGQGSYEQYF
abundance: -; v_gene: TRBV4-1; d_gene: TRBD1; j_gene: TRBJ1-5; CDR3nt: TGCGCCAGCAGCCAAAACAGGGGTTTTCAGCCCCAGCATTTT; CDR3aa: CASSQNRGFQPQHF
abundance: -; v_gene: TRBV25-1; d_gene: -; j_gene: TRBJ2-3; CDR3nt: TGTGCCAGCAGTGGGGGCCCACAACGGATCGATACGCAGTATTTT; CDR3aa: CASSGGPQRIDTQYF
abundance: once; v_gene: TRBV6-5; d_gene: TRBD2; j_gene: TRBJ2-5; CDR3nt: TGTGCCAGCAGTTACGGACTAGCCGAGTGGGAGACCCAGTACTTC; CDR3aa: CASSYGLAEWETQYF
abundance: few; v_gene: TRBV27; d_gene: TRBD2; j_gene: TRBJ2-1; CDR3nt: TGTGCCAGCAGTTATAGCGGGAACAATGAGCAGTTCTTC; CDR3aa: CASSYSGNNEQFF
abundance: -; v_gene: TRBV18; d_gene: -; j_gene: TRBJ1-2; CDR3nt: TGTGCCAGCTCACAGTCTCCAGGGAACTATGGCTACACCTTC; CDR3aa: CASSQSPGNYGYTF